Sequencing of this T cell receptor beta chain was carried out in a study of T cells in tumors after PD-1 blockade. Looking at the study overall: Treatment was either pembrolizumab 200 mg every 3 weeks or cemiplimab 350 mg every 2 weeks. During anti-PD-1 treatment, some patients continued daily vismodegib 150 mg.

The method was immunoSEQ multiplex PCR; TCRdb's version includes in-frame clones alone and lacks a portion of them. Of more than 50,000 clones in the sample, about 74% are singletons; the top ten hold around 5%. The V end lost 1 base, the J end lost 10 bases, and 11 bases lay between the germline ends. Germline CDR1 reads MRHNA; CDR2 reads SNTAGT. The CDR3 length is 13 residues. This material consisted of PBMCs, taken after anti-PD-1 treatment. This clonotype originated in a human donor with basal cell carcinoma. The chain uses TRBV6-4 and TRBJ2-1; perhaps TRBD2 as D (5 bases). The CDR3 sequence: CASSDLRAPEQFF. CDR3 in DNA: TGTGCCAGCAGTGACTTGAGGGCTCCCGAGCAGTTCTTC.